This TCR beta chain was documented in a study of T cell responses to AZD1222 COVID-19 vaccine. Study background: Analysis merged second doses at about 4 or about 12 weeks. Study-wide findings and caveats: Per reports, nearly half of all spike-specific TCRs target regions that are unmutated in variants. In all cases, repertoires were sampled only after the peak T cell response.

Profiled with immunoSEQ multiplex PCR; TCRdb holds only in-frame clones, not every one. The sample carries fewer than 150,000 clones, around nine tenths recorded once. In germline, CDR1 is MDHEN, CDR2 SYDVKM. The length of the CDR3 is 11 residues. V lost 3 bases and J lost 6, with 6 bases in between. Of note for this clone: Its matching antigen is unknown.

The chain joins TRBV28 to TRBJ2-7; D is uncertain. This receptor was identified in an adult in good health. Sequencing was performed on peripheral blood, taken on day 0 of AZD1222 vaccination. This CDR3 is CASSLASEQYF. The CDR3, as DNA: TGTGCCAGCAGTTTGGCTAGCGAGCAGTACTTC.